This T cell receptor beta chain stems from a study of T cell repertoires in cytomegalovirus infection. CDR1 is MNHEY and CDR2 is SMNVEV in the germline V gene (reference sequence). The V gene end was trimmed by 2 bases and the J gene end by 1 base; junction bases not matched to a gene: 2. The CDR3 consists of 15 residues. Via MiXCR, TCRdb re-called the reads, giving one row per CDR3 protein. The data show fewer than 60,000 distinct CDR3 sequences, around 19% seen once. As to this clonotype: Its matching antigen is unknown.

Sequencing was performed on CD8+ T cells from cultured PBMCs, taken from culture after CMV antigen stimulation. The chain has TRBV27 and TRBJ1-5; 7 bases map to TRBD1. This clonotype originated in a human donor in good health (CMV status not recorded). Some clones in this sample may be carry-over from other donors' samples. CDR3 amino acids: CASSLGGGSNQPQHF. CDR3 nucleotide sequence: TGTGCCAGCAGTTTAGGAGGGGGCAGCAATCAGCCCCAGCATTTT.